This passage covers 32 T cell receptor beta chains from one sample sequenced in a study of OX40 agonist ivuxolimab in advanced cancers. Produced via immunoSEQ multiplex PCR; TCRdb's table is partial and in-frame only. This sample has around 150,000 clones; approximately 94% occur once, and the top ten carry around 0.28%. The source was CD4+ or CD8+ T cells sorted from blood, collected in a trial of the OX40 agonist ivuxolimab. These receptor sequences come from an adult with an advanced solid tumor such as melanoma, head and neck, liver or kidney cancer.

V and J are TRBV10-1 and TRBJ2-7; no clear D gene. Trimming left V 5 bases short and J 6 bases short, with 11 bases between. The CDR3 spans 12 residues. The germline CDR1 and CDR2 sequences are WNHNN and SYGVQD (reference sequence). The CDR3, as DNA: TGCGCCAGCAGTTCTGGGGTCCGCGAGCAGTACTTC. It codes for CASSSGVREQYF.

The chain links TRBV27 to TRBJ2-1; possible D gene TRBD1, 5 bases. The germline V gene encodes CDR1 MNHEY and CDR2 SMNVEV (reference sequence). Trimming pared 1 base from V and 7 bases from J, leaving 11 bases between. CDR3 length equals 14 residues. This CDR3 is CASSLWGRLNEQFF. The DNA of the CDR3 is TGTGCCAGCAGTTTATGGGGCCGACTGAATGAGCAGTTCTTC.

This rearrangement joins TRBV7-2 to TRBJ1-2; weak D call: TRBD1 (6 bases). This CDR3 contains 15 residues. From germline, CDR1 is SGHTA and CDR2 FQGNSA. Trimming shortened V by 2 bases and J by 3 bases, and 13 bases separated the two germline ends. CDR3 nucleotides: TGTGCCAGCAGCTTAAGGCTGGAGGGGGACTATGGCTACACCTTC. Protein: CASSLRLEGDYGYTF.

The rearrangement links TRBV5-1 to TRBJ1-6, with D unclear. Germline V lookup: CDR1 SGHRS, CDR2 YFSETQ. Trimming pared 2 bases from V and 3 bases from J, leaving 12 bases between. The CDR3 spans 16 residues. The CDR3 is CASSLYNVDYNSPLHF. In nucleotides, the CDR3 is TGCGCCAGCAGCTTATACAATGTCGACTATAATTCACCCCTCCACTTT. Variable domain in full (rest from reference TRBV5-1 and TRBJ1-6): KAGVTQTPRYLIKTRGQQVTLSCSPISGHRSVSWYQQTPGQGLQFLFEYFSETQRNKGNFPGRFSGRQFSNSRSEMNVSTLELGDSALYLCASSLYNVDYNSPLHFGNGTRLTVT.

This rearrangement joins TRBV12-5 to TRBJ1-4; 9 positions match TRBD1. Per the germline V gene, CDR1 is LGHNT and CDR2 is FRNRAP. The CDR3 consists of 15 residues. V shed 4 bases, J shed 6 bases, and the junction held 6 bases outside the gene matches. CDR3 in DNA: TGTGCTAGTGGTTGGGGACAGGGTGGCCATGAAAAACTGTTTTTT. The encoded protein is CASGWGQGGHEKLFF. The full variable domain, its missing parts supplied by reference TRBV12-5 and TRBJ1-4, is DARVTQTPRHKVTEMGQEVTMRCQPILGHNTVFWYRQTMMQGLELLAYFRNRAPLDDSGMPKDRFSAEMPDATLATLKIQPSEPRDSAVYFCASGWGQGGHEKLFFGSGTQLSVL.

This chain joins TRBV28 and TRBJ1-1, with a tentative D call TRBD1 (5 bases). The CDR3 covers 16 residues. Trimming removed 6 bases at V and 6 bases at J, with 23 bases between. Germline V lookup: CDR1 MDHEN, CDR2 SYDVKM. The CDR3 DNA reads TGTGCCAGCAGCCCCTCCGGCGGCCGGCGGGGCGCTGAAGCTTTCTTT. Translation: CASSPSGGRRGAEAFF.

The gene calls are TRBV5-1 and TRBJ2-3; D uncertain. Per the germline V gene, CDR1 is SGHRS and CDR2 is YFSETQ. Trimming stripped 5 bases from V and 0 bases from J, with 10 bases between. The CDR3 sequence is 14 residues long. CDR3 sequence (DNA): TGCGCCAGCAGTTGGGGTCAGAGCACAGATACGCAGTATTTT. As protein: CASSWGQSTDTQYF.

This clone was picked up one time. This rearrangement joins TRBV28 to TRBJ1-3; no definite D call. This CDR3 is built from 12 residues. V was trimmed by 4 bases and J by 16 bases, leaving 17 bases between them. The V gene's germline CDR1 is MDHEN and CDR2 SYDVKM. CDR3: CASSSDVSVWYF. For the CDR3, the DNA is TGTGCCAGCAGTTCGGACGTTTCGGTGTGGTATTTT.

The chain employs TRBV5-6 and TRBJ2-3; 7 nucleotides match TRBD2. The CDR3 length is 18 residues. The trim removed 1 base at V and 0 bases at J, leaving 11 bases unmatched. Germline V gene data show CDR1 as SGHDT and CDR2 as YYEEEE. This chain's CDR3 is CASSLYLGQRDSTDTQYF. The CDR3 DNA reads TGTGCCAGCAGCTTGTACCTGGGGCAGCGGGATAGCACAGATACGCAGTATTTT.

V usage is TRBV11-2 and J usage is TRBJ2-1; 7 bases line up with TRBD2. Germline CDR1 is SGHAT and CDR2 is FQNNGV. With 6 bases clipped from V and 3 bases from J, the junction kept 8 bases outside the gene matches. The CDR3 runs to 15 residues. The CDR3 DNA reads as TGTGCCAGCAGGCCCATTGCGGGAGTCTACAATGAGCAGTTCTTC. Encoded protein: CASRPIAGVYNEQFF.

Here the CDR3 DNA reads TGTGCCAGCAAAGATGGGCTCGGGGGGAGGAACACTGAAGCTTTCTTT. Its translation: CASKDGLGGRNTEAFF. This chain connects TRBV2 to TRBJ1-1, with D perhaps matching TRBD1 (5 bases). Per the germline V gene, CDR1 is SNHLY and CDR2 is FYNNEI. This CDR3 comprises 16 residues. Trimming stripped 7 bases from V and 1 base from J, with 19 bases between. Based on the CDR3 plus reference TRBV2 and TRBJ1-1, the full variable domain is EPEVTQTPSHQVTQMGQEVILRCVPISNHLYFYWYRQILGQKVEFLVSFYNNEISEKSEIFDDQFSVERPDGSNFTLKIRSTKLEDSAMYFCASKDGLGGRNTEAFFGQGTRLTVV.

The chain combines TRBV7-2 with TRBJ1-2, with a weak D call TRBD1 (5 bases). Between the trimmed V and J ends, which lost 4 bases and 2 bases, there was a span of 11 bases. Germline V gene lookup returns CDR1 SGHTA and CDR2 FQGNSA. The CDR3 loop spans 14 amino acids. The CDR3 loop reads CASSSGRPNYGYTF. As DNA, the CDR3 is TGTGCCAGCAGCTCGGGACGCCCCAACTATGGCTACACCTTC.

This clone was detected only once. The chain recombines TRBV30 with TRBJ2-7, with D possibly TRBD2 on 5 matching bases. The germline V gene has CDR1 GTSNPN and CDR2 SVGIG (reference sequence). Trimming cost V 1 base and J 3 bases, with 13 bases left between them. The CDR3 extends over 14 amino acids. CDR3 nucleotides: TGTGCCTGGAGTGGACTACATTTAGGCTACGAGCAGTACTTC. This encodes CAWSGLHLGYEQYF.

The J gene is TRBJ2-6, the V gene TRBV27; D perhaps matches TRBD1 (5 bases). The CDR3 consists of 16 residues. V shed 6 bases and J shed 2 bases, with 14 bases lying between them. Germline V gives CDR1 MNHEY, CDR2 SMNVEV (reference sequence). Written as DNA, the CDR3 is TGTGCCAGCAGACCTCAGGGAAGGGCTGGGGCCAACGTCCTGACTTTC. Its protein is CASRPQGRAGANVLTF.

V gene TRBV5-5 combines with J gene TRBJ1-1; TRBD1 is a possible D gene (6 bases). Germline CDR1 SGHKS, CDR2 YYEKEE (reference sequence). The V end was cut by 2 bases, the J end by 1 base, with 9 bases between. This CDR3 spans 14 amino acids. CDR3 sequence reads: CASSFGGPNTEAFF. Written as DNA, the CDR3 is TGTGCCAGCAGCTTTGGGGGCCCGAACACTGAAGCTTTCTTT.

The V call is TRBV10-3, the J call TRBJ1-2, with 8 bases identical to TRBD1. CDR1 is ENHRY and CDR2 is SYGVKD in the germline V gene. Germline trimming cut 6 bases from V and 8 bases from J; bases unmatched to any gene: 5. This CDR3 spans 12 amino acids. CDR3 loop: CAISDRGWGYTF. The CDR3 bases are TGTGCCATCAGCGACAGGGGCTGGGGCTACACCTTC.

V gene TRBV28 combines with J gene TRBJ2-4, with unresolved D. Germline V gene sequence: CDR1 MDHEN, CDR2 SYDVKM. The ends were cut back, 3 bases at V and 14 bases at J, with 11 bases in the middle. The CDR3 loop spans 11 amino acids. The CDR3 region is CASSFATLEYF. CDR3 nucleotides: TGTGCCAGCAGTTTTGCTACCTTGGAGTACTTC.

The V gene is TRBV7-9, the J gene TRBJ1-2; 7 bases match TRBD1. The germline V gene has CDR1 SEHNR and CDR2 FQNEAQ (reference sequence). J lost 4 bases, V lost 5 bases, and 7 bases had no gene match. The CDR3 contains 14 residues. The CDR3 loop reads CASSPTGTVYGYTF. CDR3 nucleotides: TGTGCCAGCAGCCCCACCGGGACAGTCTATGGCTACACCTTC.

The chain recombines TRBV5-6 with TRBJ2-7; 7 nucleotides line up with TRBD2. V trimming: 3 bases; J trimming: 6 bases; junction bases outside the gene matches: 3. Germline-derived CDR1 and CDR2 are SGHDT and YYEEEE. This CDR3 contains 12 residues. The CDR3 spells CASSSPGGEQYF. In nucleotides, the CDR3 is TGTGCCAGCAGCTCACCGGGGGGCGAGCAGTACTTC.

The chain links TRBV10-3 to TRBJ2-3, with a tentative D call TRBD2 (6 bases). Germline-derived CDR1 and CDR2 are ENHRY and SYGVKD. The CDR3 loop spans 15 amino acids. V lost 3 bases to trimming and J lost 2 bases, with 12 bases between them. DNA of the CDR3: TGTGCCATCAGTGACCTGGACTATTCCACAGATACGCAGTATTTT. Translated, it gives CAISDLDYSTDTQYF.

The rearrangement uses TRBV7-9 and TRBJ2-1, with D maybe TRBD2 (6 bases). V gave up 3 bases and J gave up 0 bases, with 18 bases separating them. Germline V gene sequence: CDR1 SEHNR, CDR2 FQNEAQ (reference sequence). The CDR3 consists of 18 residues. The CDR3 protein is CASSFSVLAISSYNEQFF. The CDR3 DNA is TGTGCCAGCAGCTTTTCGGTACTAGCCATAAGCTCCTACAATGAGCAGTTCTTC.

V is TRBV7-2 and J is TRBJ1-2; possibly TRBD1 for D (6 bases). The CDR3 is 17 residues long. V was shortened by 1 base and J by 4 bases, with 19 bases between the two germline ends. The germline V gene has CDR1 SGHTA and CDR2 FQGNSA. CDR3 nucleotides: TGTGCCAGCAGCTTAGTCAGCCCCCGGGACAAGGGCTATGGCTACACCTTC. It yields the protein CASSLVSPRDKGYGYTF. Using reference TRBV7-2 and TRBJ1-2 for the parts outside the CDR3, the full variable domain is GAGVSQSPSNKVTEKGKDVELRCDPISGHTALYWYRQSLGQGLEFLIYFQGNSAPDKSGLPSDRFSAERTGGSVSTLTIQRTQQEDSAVYLCASSLVSPRDKGYGYTFGSGTRLTVV.

This rearrangement joins TRBV7-3 to TRBJ2-6; no definite D call. The germline V gene encodes CDR1 SGHTA and CDR2 FQGTGA. V was trimmed by 5 bases and J by 0 bases, leaving 17 bases between them. The CDR3 is 18 amino acids. The CDR3 reads CASSPPFQTRSGANVLTF. The CDR3 DNA sequence: TGTGCCAGCAGCCCCCCCTTCCAGACCCGCTCTGGGGCCAACGTCCTGACTTTC.

This clone was seen a single time. The V gene is TRBV13, the J gene TRBJ2-7; 9 bases agree with TRBD2. The CDR3 sequence is 17 residues long. The V gene's germline CDR1 is PRHDT and CDR2 FYEKMQ (reference sequence). The V gene end was trimmed by 2 bases and the J gene end by 6 bases; junction bases not matched to a gene: 14. The CDR3 reads CASSLRASGNYRPEQYF. The CDR3 DNA is TGTGCCAGCAGCTTACGGGCTAGCGGGAACTACCGCCCCGAGCAGTACTTC.

CDR3 DNA sequence: TGTGCCAGCAGCTTGGCCATGTCGGGACAGGGGAGGGAGACCCAGTACTTC. Its translation: CASSLAMSGQGRETQYF. The rearrangement uses TRBV5-8 and TRBJ2-5; 10 nucleotides align to TRBD1. V shed 0 bases and J 5 bases; nucleotides not matched to a gene: 10. This CDR3 has 17 amino acids. CDR1 is SGHTS and CDR2 is YDEGEE in the germline V gene.

The chain is built from TRBV5-1 and TRBJ2-7, with TRBD1 matching 7 bases. The germline V gene encodes CDR1 SGHRS and CDR2 YFSETQ. Trimming at V came to 3 bases and at J to 0 bases, leaving 18 bases not matched to a gene. The CDR3 extends over 19 amino acids. CDR3 sequence: CASSWPPPPTGNPSYEQYF. The CDR3 DNA is TGCGCCAGCAGCTGGCCACCTCCACCGACAGGGAATCCCTCCTACGAGCAGTACTTC.

The chain carries TRBV27 and TRBJ1-4; the D gene is possibly TRBD1 (5 bases). CDR1 MNHEY and CDR2 SMNVEV come from the germline V gene (reference sequence). This CDR3 region has 15 residues. Trimming removed 6 bases at V and 2 bases at J, with 13 bases between. The CDR3, as DNA: TGTGCCAGCAGCTCCCCCCGGGGGACTAATGAAAAACTGTTTTTT. It encodes CASSSPRGTNEKLFF. The whole variable domain, filled in from reference TRBV27 and TRBJ1-4, reads EAQVTQNPRYLITVTGKKLTVTCSQNMNHEYMSWYRQDPGLGLRQIYYSMNVEVTDKGDVPEGYKVSRKEKRNFPLILESPSPNQTSLYFCASSSPRGTNEKLFFGSGTQLSVL.

The chain recombines TRBV28 with TRBJ1-1; possibly TRBD1 for D (6 bases). Germline values: CDR1 MDHEN, CDR2 SYDVKM. This CDR3 contains 12 residues. V was cut by 3 bases and J by 5 bases, with 7 bases left in between. For the CDR3, the DNA is TGTGCCAGCAGTTTTAGGGGGACTGAAGCTTTCTTT. Translating gives CASSFRGTEAFF.

The chain uses TRBV23-1 and TRBJ1-6; possibly TRBD1 for D (6 bases). TRBV23-1 qualifies as an ORF whose function is uncertain. The CDR3 spans 16 residues. Trimming removed 0 bases from V and 9 bases from J, with 15 bases in between. The DNA of the CDR3 is TGCGCCAGCAGTCAATCGGAAAGGGGGGGACCTTCACCCCTCCACTTT. Residues: CASSQSERGGPSPLHF.

This clone was counted between two and nine times. The V and J genes are TRBV7-9 and TRBJ2-7, with D tentatively TRBD2 (5 bases). V dropped 5 bases and J dropped 2 bases, with 16 bases sitting between them. The CDR3 runs to 15 residues. Germline assignment: CDR1 SEHNR and CDR2 FQNEAQ (reference sequence). The CDR3 DNA reads as TGTGCCAGCAGCCGCGGGCCAGGTTCAGCCTACGAGCAGTACTTC. Its protein is CASSRGPGSAYEQYF.

There are a few counts of this clone. J is TRBJ1-2 and V is TRBV11-2; D gene ambiguous. The CDR3 consists of 11 residues. Per germline, CDR1 SGHAT and CDR2 FQNNGV. Trimming shortened V by 5 bases and J by 7 bases, and 8 bases separated the two germline ends. The CDR3: CASSPNTGYTF. The CDR3 DNA follows: TGTGCCAGCAGCCCCAACACTGGCTACACCTTC.

CDR3 coding DNA: TGTGCCAGCAGCTTAGGTAATACAGGGAGTAGTGAAGAGCAGTACTTC. Amino acids: CASSLGNTGSSEEQYF. The V gene is TRBV7-2, the J gene TRBJ2-7; perhaps TRBD1 as D (6 bases). Germline V gene sequence: CDR1 SGHTA, CDR2 FQGNSA. V was cut by 1 base and J by 7 bases, with 20 bases left in between. There are 16 residues in the CDR3.